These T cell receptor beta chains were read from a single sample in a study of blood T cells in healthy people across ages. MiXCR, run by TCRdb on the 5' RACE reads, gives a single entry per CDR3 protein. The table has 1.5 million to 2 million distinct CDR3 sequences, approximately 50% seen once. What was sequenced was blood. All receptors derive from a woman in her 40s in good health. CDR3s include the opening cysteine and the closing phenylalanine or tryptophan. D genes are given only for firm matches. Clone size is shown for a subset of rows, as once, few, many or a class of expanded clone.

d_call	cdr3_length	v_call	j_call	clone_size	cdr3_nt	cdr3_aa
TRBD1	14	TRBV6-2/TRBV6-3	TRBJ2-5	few	TGTGCCAGCGGACGAACAGGGGGCCAAGAGACCCAGTACTTC	CASGRTGGQETQYF
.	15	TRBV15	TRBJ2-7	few	TGTGCCACCAGCGCCTACCGGGACACAGACTACGAGCAGTACTTC	CATSAYRDTDYEQYF
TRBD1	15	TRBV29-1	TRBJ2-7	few	TGCAGCGTTGTGGTCGGGACAGGTCCTGCCTACGAGCAGTACTTC	CSVVVGTGPAYEQYF
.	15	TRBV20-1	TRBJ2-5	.	TGCGGTGCTAGAGAAAGGGAGGGGGTCTGGGAGACCCAGTACTTC	CGAREREGVWETQYF
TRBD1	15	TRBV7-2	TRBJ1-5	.	TGTGCCAGCAGCTTAAGTTCAGGGGGCAGTCAGCCCCAGCATTTT	CASSLSSGGSQPQHF
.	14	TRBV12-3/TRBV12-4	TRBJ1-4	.	TGTGCCAGCACCAACAGTGCAACTAATGAAAAACTGTTTTTT	CASTNSATNEKLFF
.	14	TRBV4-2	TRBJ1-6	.	TGTGCCAGCAGCCAAGAGAGAAGGAATTCACCCCTCCACTTT	CASSQERRNSPLHF
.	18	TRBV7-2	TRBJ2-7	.	TGTGCCAGCAGCTTAGGTACGGGATCCACCCTAGTAGTCTACGAGCAGTACTTC	CASSLGTGSTLVVYEQYF
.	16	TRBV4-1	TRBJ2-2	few	TGCGCCAGCAGCCACTCAAGTTCGGGGGCGGGCGGGGAGCTGTTTTTT	CASSHSSSGAGGELFF
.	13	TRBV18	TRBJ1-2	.	TGTGCCAGCTCAGGTAGAGTTTTCGACGGCTACACCTTC	CASSGRVFDGYTF
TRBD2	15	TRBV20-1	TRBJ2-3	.	TGCAGTGCTAGTAAGCGGGGGATGAACACAGATACGCAGTATTTT	CSASKRGMNTDTQYF
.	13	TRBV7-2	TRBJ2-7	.	TGTGCCAGCAGACTCGACTCAGCCTACGAGCAGTACTTC	CASRLDSAYEQYF
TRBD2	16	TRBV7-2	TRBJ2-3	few	TGTGCCAGCAGCTTTAGTCTAGCGGGGGAACCAGATACGCAGTATTTT	CASSFSLAGEPDTQYF
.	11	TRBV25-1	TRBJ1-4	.	TGTGCCAGCAGTGATGGACAGAAACTGTTTTTT	CASSDGQKLFF
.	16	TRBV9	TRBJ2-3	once	TGTGCCAGCAGCGTCGGTCTAGACCGAATTCTCGAAGCGCAGTATTTT	CASSVGLDRILEAQYF
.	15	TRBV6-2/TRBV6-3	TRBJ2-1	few	TGTGCCAGCAGTACCGCGGGGCGAAGAGACAATGAGCAGTTCTTC	CASSTAGRRDNEQFF
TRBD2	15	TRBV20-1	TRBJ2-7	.	TGCAGTGCTAGAGATCCAGCGGGGGCCTCCTACGAGCAGTACTTC	CSARDPAGASYEQYF
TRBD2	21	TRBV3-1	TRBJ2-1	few	TGTGCCAGCAGCCGTTTTAATGGAGTAACGGGGGGGTCAAGGACCTACAATGAGCAGTTCTTC	CASSRFNGVTGGSRTYNEQFF
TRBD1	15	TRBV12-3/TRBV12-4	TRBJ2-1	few	TGTGCCAGCATCCTACAGGGGCAGTCCTACAATGAGCAGTTCTTC	CASILQGQSYNEQFF
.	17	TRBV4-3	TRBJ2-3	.	TGCGCCAGCAGCCAAGCCCGGGGCTCCATGGGCACAGATACGCGGTATTTT	CASSQARGSMGTDTRYF
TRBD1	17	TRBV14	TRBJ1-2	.	TGTGCCAGCAGCCAAGTTAACCGGGACAGCGTGAACTATGGCTACACCTTC	CASSQVNRDSVNYGYTF
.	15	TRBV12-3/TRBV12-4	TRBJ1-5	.	TGTGCCAGCAGTCTCGGAGGGGGAGGTTATCAGCCCCAGCATTTT	CASSLGGGGYQPQHF
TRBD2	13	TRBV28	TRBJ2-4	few	TGTGCCAGCATCCCGGGGGGGCATGACATTCAGTACTTC	CASIPGGHDIQYF
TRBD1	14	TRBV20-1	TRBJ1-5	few	TGCAGTGCCGCGACGGACAGGGGCGGTCAGCCCCAGCATTTT	CSAATDRGGQPQHF
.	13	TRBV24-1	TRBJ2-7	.	TGTGCCACCAGTGAGCGCACAGGCTACGAGCAGTACTTC	CATSERTGYEQYF
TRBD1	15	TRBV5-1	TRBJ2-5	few	TGCGCCAGCAGTTACCGGGACAGTTATCAAGAGACCCAGTACTTC	CASSYRDSYQETQYF
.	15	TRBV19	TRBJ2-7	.	TGTGCCAGTATGAATGGGGTCTTTGGTGCCTACGAGCAGTACTTC	CASMNGVFGAYEQYF
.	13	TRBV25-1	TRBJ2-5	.	TGTGCCAGCGGTGAGGGCAGGGCAGAGACCCAGTACTTC	CASGEGRAETQYF
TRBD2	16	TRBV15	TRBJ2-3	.	TGTGCCACCAGCTGCAAACCTAGCGGGAGCACAGATACGCAGTATTTT	CATSCKPSGSTDTQYF
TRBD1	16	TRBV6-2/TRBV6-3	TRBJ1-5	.	TGTGCCAGCAGTCCCCTAGGACAGGGACCCAATCAGCCCCAGCATTTT	CASSPLGQGPNQPQHF
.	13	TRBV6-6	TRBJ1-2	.	TGTGCCATCACTCTAGGGCAGGGCTATGGCTACACCTTC	CAITLGQGYGYTF
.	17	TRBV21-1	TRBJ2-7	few	TGTGCCAGCAGCACTTCCGCCCCCGGGACAGGGGCCTACGAGCAGTACTTC	CASSTSAPGTGAYEQYF
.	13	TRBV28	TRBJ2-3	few	TGTGCCAGCAGTTATGTCCGCGCAGATACGCAGTATTTT	CASSYVRADTQYF
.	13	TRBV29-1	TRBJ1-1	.	TGCAGCGTTGAAGATCTTATGGGGTCTGAAGCTTTCTTT	CSVEDLMGSEAFF
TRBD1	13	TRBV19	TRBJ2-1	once	TGTGCCCGTAGTATACAGGGGGTCGGGGAGCAGTTCTTC	CARSIQGVGEQFF
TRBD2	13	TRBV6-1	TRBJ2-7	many	TGTGCCAGCAGCGAAGCGGGGCCGTACGAGCAGTACTTC	CASSEAGPYEQYF
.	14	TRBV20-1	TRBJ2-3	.	TGCAGTGCGCGGGGGCAGCCAACCACAGATACGCAGTATTTT	CSARGQPTTDTQYF
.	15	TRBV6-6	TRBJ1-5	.	TGTGCCAGCAGATCGGGGGGGAGCGGCAATCAGCCCCAGCATTTT	CASRSGGSGNQPQHF
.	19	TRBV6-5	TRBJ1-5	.	TGTGCCAGCAGTTACATCGGACCTCGGGTAGAATATAGCAATCAGCCCCAGCATTTT	CASSYIGPRVEYSNQPQHF
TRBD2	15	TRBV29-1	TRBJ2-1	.	TGCAGCGTTGAAGGGGGAGGGAGCTCCTACAATGAGCAGTTCTTC	CSVEGGGSSYNEQFF
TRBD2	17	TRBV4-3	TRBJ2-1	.	TGCGCCAGCAGCCAGGACCCGGGACTAGGGACCTTGGATGAGCAGTTCTTC	CASSQDPGLGTLDEQFF
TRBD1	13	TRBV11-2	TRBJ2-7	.	TGTGCCAGCAGCAAACAGGGGCGGGACGAGCAGTACTTC	CASSKQGRDEQYF
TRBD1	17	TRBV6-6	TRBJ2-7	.	TGTGCCGGCAGTTACTCCCCGACAGGGCACAGAGGCTACGAGCAGTACTTC	CAGSYSPTGHRGYEQYF
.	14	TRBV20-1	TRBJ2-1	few	TGCAGTGCTCCCAAACGAAGCTCCTACAATGAGCAGTTCTTC	CSAPKRSSYNEQFF
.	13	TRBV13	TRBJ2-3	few	TGTGCCAGCAGCCCGGGGACCACTAATACGCAGTATTTT	CASSPGTTNTQYF
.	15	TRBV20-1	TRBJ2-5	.	TGCAGTGCTAGTTCCCGGACAGAACTCCAAGAGACCCAGTACTTC	CSASSRTELQETQYF
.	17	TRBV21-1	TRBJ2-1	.	TGTGCCAGCAGCAACCCCTGGGGGGGGCAGGCCTACAATGAGCAGTTCTTC	CASSNPWGGQAYNEQFF